This T cell receptor beta chain was observed in a study of blood T cell repertoires in COVID-19. Study-wide background: Samples representing acute and convalescent COVID-19 were sourced from the United States, Italy and Spain. T cells, B-cell-depleted T cells, or PBMCs provided the cDNA or gDNA that served as material.

As handled by the study authors: Quantification of nucleated cells was approximated via reference gene primer amplification. Produced via immunoSEQ multiplex PCR; TCRdb's table is partial and in-frame only. The DNA gave D and trimming, while V, J and clone size come from that table. This sample has 40,000 to 45,000 clones, with more than 85% found just once. Deletions cut 4 bases from V and 3 bases from J, with 10 bases between. The CDR3 sequence is 13 residues long. Germline V gives CDR1 SGHKS, CDR2 YYEKEE (reference sequence). This clonotype originated in a human donor in a cohort sampled during active COVID-19. V and J are TRBV5-5 and TRBJ1-1; D gene uncertain. Specimen: peripheral blood. The CDR3 here is CASSIHVDTEAFF. CDR3 in DNA: TGTGCCAGCAGCATACACGTCGACACTGAAGCTTTCTTT.